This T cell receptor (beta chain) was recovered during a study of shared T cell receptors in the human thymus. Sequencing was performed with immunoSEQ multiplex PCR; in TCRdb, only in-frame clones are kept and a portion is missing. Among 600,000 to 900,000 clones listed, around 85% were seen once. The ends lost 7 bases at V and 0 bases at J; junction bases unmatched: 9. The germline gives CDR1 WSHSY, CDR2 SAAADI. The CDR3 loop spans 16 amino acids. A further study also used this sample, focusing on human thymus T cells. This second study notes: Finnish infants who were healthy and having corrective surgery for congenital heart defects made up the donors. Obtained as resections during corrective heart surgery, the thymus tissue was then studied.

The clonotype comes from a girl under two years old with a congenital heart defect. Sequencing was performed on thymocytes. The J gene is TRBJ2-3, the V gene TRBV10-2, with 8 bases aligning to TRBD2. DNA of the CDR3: TGCGCCAGCACCCTAAGCGGGGGACCTAGCACAGATACGCAGTATTTT. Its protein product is CASTLSGGPSTDTQYF.